Following are 32 T cell receptor beta chains from one sample sequenced in a study of radiotherapy plus CTLA-4 blockade in lung cancer. Profiled with immunoSEQ multiplex PCR; TCRdb holds only in-frame clones, not every one. This repertoire shows around 80,000 clones, more than 60% found once; its top ten account for approximately 22%. The sample in question was peripheral blood, obtained from a patient treated with radiotherapy plus ipilimumab. The receptors come from a human donor with non-small cell lung cancer whose response to radiotherapy plus ipilimumab could not be evaluated. Some clones in this sample may be carry-over from other donors' samples.

The rearrangement links TRBV9 to TRBJ2-1, with D perhaps TRBD2 (5 bases). In germline, CDR1 is SGDLS, CDR2 YYNGEE. This CDR3 region has 12 residues. Trimming left V 4 bases short and J 7 bases short, with 9 bases between. CDR3 nucleotides: TGTGCCAGCAGCACGGACTTTAATGAGCAGTTCTTC. It yields the protein CASSTDFNEQFF. Full variable domain (remainder filled in from reference TRBV9 and TRBJ2-1): DSGVTQTPKHLITATGQRVTLRCSPRSGDLSVYWYQQSLDQGLQFLIQYYNGEERAKGNILERFSAQQFPDLHSELNLSSLELGDSALYFCASSTDFNEQFFGPGTRLTVL.

This clone was seen only a few times. The V call is TRBV6-1, the J call TRBJ1-3; 8 nucleotides align to TRBD1. The V segment lost 5 bases and the J segment 4 bases; nucleotides outside the gene matches: 4. Germline values: CDR1 MNHNS, CDR2 SASEGT. The CDR3 spans 14 residues. The CDR3 reads CASSLQGEGNTIYF. The CDR3 bases are TGTGCCAGCAGTTTACAGGGGGAAGGAAACACCATATATTTT.

CDR3 sequence (DNA): TGTGCCAGCAGTTCAGACAGGGTCAATAATTCACCCCTCCACTTT. Translated: CASSSDRVNNSPLHF. This chain uses TRBV27 with TRBJ1-6; 7 bases match TRBD1. The V segment lost 4 bases and the J segment 5 bases; nucleotides outside the gene matches: 5. Looked up from germline, CDR1 is MNHEY and CDR2 is SMNVEV (reference sequence). The CDR3 is 15 amino acids.

The chain carries TRBV25-1 and TRBJ1-4; D gene ambiguous. V was clipped by 1 base and J by 8 bases, with 14 bases between them. The CDR3 runs 15 residues. Germline CDR1 MGHDK, CDR2 SYGVNS. The CDR3 here is CASSESVITQEKLFF. The CDR3 DNA reads TGTGCCAGCAGTGAATCGGTCATAACCCAAGAAAAACTGTTTTTT.

The chain combines TRBV6-5 with TRBJ1-1; no firm D call. V was pared by 6 bases and J by 6 bases, with 14 bases between. CDR1 is MNHEY and CDR2 is SVGAGI in the germline V gene. This CDR3 region has 13 residues. The CDR3 DNA is TGTGCCAGCAGCTGGACTCGTGGCGCTGAAGCTTTCTTT. This sequence encodes CASSWTRGAEAFF.

This clone was seen a single time. V gene TRBV19 combines with J gene TRBJ1-5; TRBD1 matches at 9 bases. This CDR3 spans 17 amino acids. Looked up from germline, CDR1 is LNHDA and CDR2 is SQIVND (reference sequence). Unmatched junction bases numbered 7, after V lost 3 bases and J lost 1 base. In DNA form, the CDR3 reads TGTGCCAGTAGTATGGGGACAGGGCGGACGAGCAATCAGCCCCAGCATTTT. This codes for CASSMGTGRTSNQPQHF. Based on the CDR3 plus reference TRBV19 and TRBJ1-5, the full variable domain is DGGITQSPKYLFRKEGQNVTLSCEQNLNHDAMYWYRQDPGQGLRLIYYSQIVNDFQKGDIAEGYSVSREKKESFPLTVTSAQKNPTAFYLCASSMGTGRTSNQPQHFGDGTRLSIL.

The CDR3 reads CASSYSGGAGETQYF. CDR3 bases: TGTGCCAGCAGTTATAGCGGGGGGGCCGGGGAGACCCAGTACTTC. V and J are TRBV6-6 and TRBJ2-5, with TRBD2 identical over 11 bases. In germline, CDR1 is MNHNY, CDR2 SVGAGI (reference sequence). Germline trimming cut 3 bases from V and 5 bases from J; bases unmatched to any gene: 5. The CDR3 contains 15 residues.

The chain carries TRBV5-1 and TRBJ2-2; no clear D. The CDR3 has 14 amino acids. Germline V gene data show CDR1 as SGHRS and CDR2 as YFSETQ. Trimming removed 4 bases from V and 1 base from J, with 8 bases in between. This CDR3 reads CASSPNMNTGELFF. CDR3 nucleotides: TGCGCCAGCAGCCCAAACATGAACACCGGGGAGCTGTTTTTT.

The chain joins TRBV7-6 to TRBJ2-3, with 9 bases fitting TRBD2. V dropped 0 bases and J dropped 0; count of bases not matched to a gene: 13. The CDR3 length is 20 residues. Per germline, CDR1 SGHVS and CDR2 FNYEAQ. The CDR3, as DNA: TGTGCCAGCAGCTTAGCTGTAGCGGGGGACCTCAATTCTAGCACAGATACGCAGTATTTT. This translates into CASSLAVAGDLNSSTDTQYF.

The V and J genes are TRBV7-2 and TRBJ1-4; the match to TRBD1 covers 11 bases. Germline V gene lookup returns CDR1 SGHTA and CDR2 FQGNSA. Unmatched junction bases numbered 2, after V lost 1 base and J lost 7 bases. The CDR3 spans 15 residues. CDR3 DNA: TGTGCCAGCAGCTTAGGAGGGACAGGGGGTGAAAAACTGTTTTTT. It is translated as CASSLGGTGGEKLFF. Drawing the rest from reference TRBV7-2 and TRBJ1-4, the complete variable domain is GAGVSQSPSNKVTEKGKDVELRCDPISGHTALYWYRQSLGQGLEFLIYFQGNSAPDKSGLPSDRFSAERTGGSVSTLTIQRTQQEDSAVYLCASSLGGTGGEKLFFGSGTQLSVL.

The CDR3 coding sequence is TGTGCCAGCAGTTACTCCCCCGGGGGATTAAACACTGAAGCTTTCTTT. It specifies CASSYSPGGLNTEAFF. J is TRBJ1-1 and V is TRBV6-5, with a tentative D call TRBD1 (5 bases). V was trimmed by 0 bases and J by 2 bases, leaving 13 bases between them. Germline assignment: CDR1 MNHEY and CDR2 SVGAGI. CDR3 length equals 16 residues.

V usage is TRBV5-6 and J usage is TRBJ1-2, with 12 nucleotides matching TRBD1. CDR1 SGHDT and CDR2 YYEEEE come from the germline V gene. V shed 0 bases, J shed 0 bases, and the junction held 3 bases outside the gene matches. The CDR3 consists of 17 residues. The CDR3, as DNA: TGTGCCAGCAGCTTGGGGGACAGGGGGCGAACTAACTATGGCTACACCTTC. Encoded protein: CASSLGDRGRTNYGYTF.

The chain has TRBV6-5 and TRBJ1-6; 7 nucleotides line up with TRBD1. With 5 bases clipped from V and 9 bases from J, the junction kept 4 bases outside the gene matches. Germline-derived CDR1 and CDR2 are MNHEY and SVGAGI. The CDR3 totals 13 residues. The CDR3 sequence is CASSPTGVSPLHF. CDR3 DNA: TGTGCCAGCAGTCCCACAGGGGTTTCACCCCTCCACTTT.

This rearrangement joins TRBV4-1 to TRBJ1-2; D is unclear. CDR3 length: 13 amino acids. Germline assignment: CDR1 MGHRA and CDR2 YSYEKL. The ends were cut back, 1 base at V and 2 bases at J, with 5 bases in the middle. CDR3 coding DNA: TGCGCCAGCAGCCAAGCACGGAACTATGGCTACACCTTC. Translated: CASSQARNYGYTF.

The chain couples TRBV2 to TRBJ2-7; unclear D gene. Germline loops: CDR1 SNHLY, CDR2 FYNNEI. CDR3 length equals 13 residues. V was clipped by 6 bases and J by 1 base, with 10 bases between them. Here the CDR3 DNA reads TGTGCCAGCAGCTTTACAGAATCCTACGAGCAGTACTTC. Translating gives CASSFTESYEQYF.

This clone was seen a handful of times. The chain couples TRBV7-2 to TRBJ1-1, with D maybe TRBD1 (6 bases). This CDR3 is 14 amino acids long. V was trimmed by 5 bases and J by 6 bases, leaving 16 bases between them. The germline V gene has CDR1 SGHTA and CDR2 FQGNSA. The CDR3 protein is CASSTQRTVPEAFF. CDR3 DNA: TGTGCCAGCAGCACGCAACGGACAGTACCTGAAGCTTTCTTT.

J is TRBJ2-1 and V is TRBV5-1; TRBD2 aligns across 9 bases. CDR3 size: 15 residues. Germline trimming cut 0 bases from V and 9 bases from J; bases unmatched to any gene: 7. Germline V gene sequence: CDR1 SGHRS, CDR2 YFSETQ. The CDR3 here is CASSLASAGGSEQFF. CDR3 DNA: TGCGCCAGCAGCTTGGCTAGCGCGGGAGGGTCTGAGCAGTTCTTC.

The gene calls are TRBV19 and TRBJ1-6, with a tentative D call TRBD1 (6 bases). The length of the CDR3 is 17 residues. The germline V gene encodes CDR1 LNHDA and CDR2 SQIVND (reference sequence). Trimming removed 5 bases at V and 5 bases at J, with 19 bases between. CDR3 bases: TGTGCCAGTAGTTCGGTCGCCGGGACAAGCGATAATTCACCCCTCCACTTT. Residues: CASSSVAGTSDNSPLHF.

This rearrangement joins TRBV7-6 to TRBJ1-6, with a possible D match to TRBD1 (6 bases). Germline assignment: CDR1 SGHVS and CDR2 FNYEAQ. Trimming shortened V by 6 bases and J by 6 bases, and 15 bases separated the two germline ends. The CDR3 runs to 15 residues. The CDR3 DNA reads as TGTGCCAGCAGGCCTGGGACACTAACTAATTCACCCCTCCACTTT. It specifies CASRPGTLTNSPLHF.

In its sample, this clone was seen once. This sequence joins TRBV5-5 and TRBJ2-7, with 11 bases aligning to TRBD2. The ends lost 5 bases at V and 3 bases at J; junction bases unmatched: 10. The CDR3 covers 16 residues. CDR1 is SGHKS, CDR2 YYEKEE, per germline (reference sequence). CDR3 residues: CASSRVSSGGLYEQYF. In nucleotides, the CDR3 is TGTGCCAGCAGTCGCGTTTCTAGCGGGGGGCTCTACGAGCAGTACTTC.

The chain employs TRBV9 and TRBJ2-1, with 9 bases that match TRBD2. The CDR3 has 15 amino acids. V was pared by 0 bases and J by 4 bases, with 2 bases of the junction left unmatched. Germline loops: CDR1 SGDLS, CDR2 YYNGEE. The CDR3 spells CASSVVSGGYNEQFF. Here the CDR3 DNA reads TGTGCCAGCAGCGTAGTCAGCGGGGGGTACAATGAGCAGTTCTTC.

In its sample, this clone was seen a few times. This chain uses TRBV7-2 with TRBJ1-5, with unresolved D. V lost 0 bases and J lost 0, with 3 bases in between. The CDR3 is 14 residues long. In germline, CDR1 is SGHTA, CDR2 FQGNSA. CDR3 residues: CASSLANSNQPQHF. DNA for the CDR3: TGTGCCAGCAGCTTAGCTAATAGCAATCAGCCCCAGCATTTT.

This clone was observed a handful of times. This chain uses TRBV28 with TRBJ1-1, with D unresolved. Germline CDR1 and CDR2: MDHEN and SYDVKM. The CDR3 is made up of 12 amino acids. V lost 6 bases and J lost 2, with 7 bases in between. The CDR3 bases are TGTGCCAGCAGCAAGCTTAACACTGAAGCTTTCTTT. This sequence encodes CASSKLNTEAFF. Full variable domain (outside the CDR3, taken from reference TRBV28 and TRBJ1-1): DVKVTQSSRYLVKRTGEKVFLECVQDMDHENMFWYRQDPGLGLRLIYFSYDVKMKEKGDIPEGYSVSREKKERFSLILESASTNQTSMYLCASSKLNTEAFFGQGTRLTVV.

The V and J genes are TRBV4-3 and TRBJ1-2; D uncertain. The V end lost 5 bases, the J end lost 4 bases, and 20 bases lay between the germline ends. The length of the CDR3 is 16 residues. Germline loops: CDR1 LGHNA, CDR2 YSLEER. CDR3 amino acids: CASSSREGRTGYGYTF. In nucleotides, the CDR3 is TGCGCCAGCAGCTCAAGAGAGGGCAGGACGGGCTATGGCTACACCTTC.

This clone was picked up a small number of times. The chain's CDR3 is CASSWSLARGQFF. The CDR3 DNA reads as TGTGCCAGCAGTTGGTCACTAGCACGGGGGCAGTTCTTC. V gene TRBV28 combines with J gene TRBJ2-1, with D tentatively TRBD2 (6 bases). This CDR3 spans 13 amino acids. The ends were cut back, 4 bases at V and 12 bases at J, with 16 bases in the middle. The germline V gene has CDR1 MDHEN and CDR2 SYDVKM.

The chain is built from TRBV6-4 and TRBJ1-2; 9 bases match TRBD1. The length of the CDR3 is 18 residues. Germline CDR1 reads MRHNA; CDR2 reads SNTAGT. V lost 0 bases, J lost 4 bases, and 12 bases stayed unmatched. CDR3 protein: CASSDSRTGESAGYGYTF. Here the CDR3 DNA reads TGTGCCAGCAGTGACTCTAGGACAGGGGAGTCCGCAGGCTATGGCTACACCTTC.

The chain links TRBV5-6 to TRBJ1-2; 9 bases are a match to TRBD1. V trimming: 4 bases; J trimming: 4 bases; junction bases outside the gene matches: 8. This CDR3 region has 15 residues. Germline V CDR1 and CDR2: SGHDT, YYEEEE. CDR3 sequence reads: CASSQGATGGYGYTF. The CDR3 nucleotides read TGTGCCAGCAGCCAGGGGGCGACAGGGGGCTATGGCTACACCTTC.

The gene calls are TRBV2 and TRBJ2-3, with 9 bases fitting TRBD1. V gave up 10 bases and J gave up 2 bases; unmatched junction bases: 10. The germline CDR1 and CDR2 sequences are SNHLY and FYNNEI. This CDR3 contains 15 residues. The CDR3: CATKKGTGTTDTQYF. CDR3 DNA: TGTGCCACCAAGAAAGGGACAGGGACCACAGATACGCAGTATTTT.

The rearrangement uses TRBV19 and TRBJ1-2; maybe TRBD1 (6 bases). Trimming pared 4 bases from V and 4 bases from J, leaving 25 bases between. This CDR3 is 18 amino acids long. The V gene's germline CDR1 is LNHDA and CDR2 SQIVND (reference sequence). The CDR3 is CASSKTFGQRAFSYGYTF. The DNA for the CDR3 is TGTGCCAGTAGTAAAACCTTCGGACAGCGCGCATTTTCCTATGGCTACACCTTC.

J is TRBJ2-3 and V is TRBV5-4; unclear D gene. The germline gives CDR1 SGHNT, CDR2 YYREEE (reference sequence). Trimming removed 0 bases at V and 2 bases at J, with 10 bases between. This CDR3 is 15 amino acids long. DNA for the CDR3: TGTGCCAGCAGCTTGGGTAAACAGATCACAGATACGCAGTATTTT. Its protein is CASSLGKQITDTQYF.

This clone showed up just a few times. The chain employs TRBV18 and TRBJ1-3; D is ambiguous. The germline V gene has CDR1 KGHSH and CDR2 LQKENI. Trimming removed 3 bases from V and 0 bases from J, with 9 bases in between. The CDR3 consists of 15 residues. As DNA, the CDR3 is TGTGCCAGCTCACCGCGAGAATTCTCTGGAAACACCATATATTTT. As protein: CASSPREFSGNTIYF.

This chain joins TRBV2 and TRBJ2-5, with a possible D match to TRBD2 (5 bases). V dropped 3 bases and J dropped 2 bases, with 10 bases sitting between them. Germline CDR1 reads SNHLY; CDR2 reads FYNNEI. This CDR3 has 14 amino acids. The CDR3 bases are TGTGCCAGCAGTGACACCCGGGGTCAAGAGACCCAGTACTTC. This codes for CASSDTRGQETQYF.